The source of this T cell receptor beta chain is a study of immune heterogeneity within non-small cell lung tumors. Study context: Among the tumors, a few were squamous cell carcinomas, fewer than 11 were non-squamous carcinomas and 1 was not otherwise specified.

Template input, which was bulk tumor genomic DNA, totaled 600 to 700 ng per sample. Widely spaced biopsies, several per primary tumor, were obtained at surgery. These patients got curative surgery after being newly diagnosed with untreated non-small cell lung cancer. Donors comprised newly diagnosed non-small cell lung cancer patients undergoing surgery with curative intent. CDR3 of TCR beta was amplified by multiplex PCR that used 32 V and 13 J primers. TCRdb redid the calling of the multiplex PCR reads with MiXCR, one entry per CDR3 protein. The top ten hold roughly 5.2% of the sample, which has 14,000 to 15,000 distinct CDR3 sequences, less than 35% seen once. The CDR3 is 16 amino acids. Germline values: CDR1 DFQATT, CDR2 SNEGSKA (reference sequence). On this clonotype: Sequence at one end of the junction differs from germline and may be a read error.

The genes are TRBV20-1 and TRBJ2-3; 10 bases are shared with TRBD2. This clonotype was obtained from a man aged 35 to 55 with non-small cell lung cancer. Material: lung tumor tissue. The CDR3 protein is CSARGSPSGSLRYAVF. CDR3 coding DNA: TGCAGTGCTAGAGGATCTCCTAGCGGGAGCCTCAGATACGCAGTATTT.